These T cell receptor beta chains were read from a single sample in a study of T cells in Graves' hyperthyroidism and ophthalmopathy. TCRdb re-analysed the multiplex PCR reads in MiXCR, keeping a single row per CDR3 protein. Of about 270,000 distinct CDR3 sequences in the sample, about 20% were seen once. The sequenced sample consisted of blood. Every receptor here comes from a young man with Graves' ophthalmopathy. Both conserved end residues are part of each CDR3. The D gene is left open where the match is weak. Clone size, where shown, is once, few, many, or a class for clones that have expanded.

>TRBJ1-2|.|many|TRBV14
CASSRLPEGAEGYTF
TGTGCCAGCAGCCGACTTCCAGAAGGGGCGGAGGGCTACACCTTC
>TRBJ2-7|.|once|TRBV19
CASSNKYEQYF
TGTGCCAGTAGTAACAAATACGAGCAGTACTTC
>TRBJ2-3|.|many|TRBV11-3
CASSLDGSTDTQYF
TGTGCCAGCAGCTTAGACGGCAGCACAGATACGCAGTATTTT
>TRBJ1-5|.|few|TRBV6-1
CASRPQRPNQPQHF
TGTGCCAGCAGGCCCCAACGGCCCAATCAGCCCCAGCATTTT
>TRBJ2-1|.|few|TRBV12-3/TRBV12-4
CASRGRNYNEQFF
TGTGCCAGTAGGGGTCGTAACTACAATGAGCAGTTCTTC
>TRBJ1-3|.|.|TRBV5-1
CASSLQPNSGNTIYF
TGCGCCAGCAGCCTCCAACCGAACTCTGGAAACACCATATATTTT
>TRBJ1-6|.|few|TRBV5-1
CASSFSDSSNSPLHF
TGCGCCAGCAGCTTCTCGGACAGTTCAAATTCACCCCTCCACTTT
>TRBJ1-1|.|few|TRBV29-1
CSVVPGAYTEAFF
TGCAGCGTTGTGCCGGGGGCGTACACTGAAGCTTTCTTT
>TRBJ1-2|.|many|TRBV18
CASSEVDGYTF
TGTGCCAGCTCAGAGGTGGATGGCTACACCTTC
>TRBJ1-5|.|few|TRBV6-1
CATDLETGHSNQPQHF
TGTGCCACCGACCTGGAAACAGGCCATAGCAATCAGCCCCAGCATTTT
>TRBJ2-3|.|many|TRBV2
CASSEEEGTTDTQYF
TGTGCCAGCAGTGAAGAAGAGGGCACCACAGATACGCAGTATTTT
>TRBJ2-3|TRBD2|many|TRBV11-2
CASSLSLLSGRTDTQYF
TGTGCCAGCAGCTTATCCCTATTAAGCGGGAGGACAGATACGCAGTATTTT
>TRBJ2-1|.|few|TRBV6-1
CASSEAGNEQFF
TGTGCCAGCAGTGAAGCTGGCAATGAGCAGTTCTTC
>TRBJ1-1|.|many|TRBV11-1
CASSLALRNTEAFF
TGTGCCAGCAGCTTAGCGTTACGGAACACTGAAGCTTTCTTT